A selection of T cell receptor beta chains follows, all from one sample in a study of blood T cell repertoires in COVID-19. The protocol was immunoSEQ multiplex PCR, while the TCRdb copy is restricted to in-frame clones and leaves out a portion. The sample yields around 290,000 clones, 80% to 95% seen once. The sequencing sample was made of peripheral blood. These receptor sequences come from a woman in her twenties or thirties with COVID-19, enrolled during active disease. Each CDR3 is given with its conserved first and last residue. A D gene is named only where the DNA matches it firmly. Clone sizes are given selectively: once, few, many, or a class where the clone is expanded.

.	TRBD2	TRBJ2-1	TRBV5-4	TGTGCCAGCAGCTTGGCCGGGACTAGCGGTGAGCAGTTCTTC	CASSLAGTSGEQFF
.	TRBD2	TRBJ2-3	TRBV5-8	TGTGCCAGCAGCCCGGGGACTAGCACTTCCACAGATACGCAGTATTTT	CASSPGTSTSTDTQYF
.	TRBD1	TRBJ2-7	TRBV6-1	TGTGCCAGCCGTGAGACAGGGACAGTTGCCCACGAGCAGTACTTC	CASRETGTVAHEQYF
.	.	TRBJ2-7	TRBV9	TGTGCCAGCAGCGTAGGCGGGGGCGCGTTCCACGAGCAGTACTTC	CASSVGGGAFHEQYF
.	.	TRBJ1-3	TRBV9	TGTGCCAGCAGCGTAGAGCCGGGCGGGGCCTCTGGAAACACCATATATTTT	CASSVEPGGASGNTIYF
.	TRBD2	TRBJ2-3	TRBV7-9	TGTGCCAGCAGCCGCGGACTAGCGGCAAACACAGATACGCAGTATTTT	CASSRGLAANTDTQYF
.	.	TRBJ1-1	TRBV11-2	TGTGCCAGCACCCAAGGGGGTAGGGTGGCTGAAGCTTTCTTT	CASTQGGRVAEAFF
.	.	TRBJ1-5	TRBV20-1	TGCAGTGCTAGTAGTTCTTGGGCCGGATCCAATCAGCCCCAGCATTTT	CSASSSWAGSNQPQHF
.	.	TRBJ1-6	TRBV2	TGTGCCAGCAGTGATCCTCCGAATTCACCCCTCCACTTT	CASSDPPNSPLHF
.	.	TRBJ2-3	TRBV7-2	TGTGCCACTGTCCCTAGCACAGATACGCAGTATTTT	CATVPSTDTQYF
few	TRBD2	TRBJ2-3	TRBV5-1	TGCGCCAGCAGATCTAGCGGGAGAACAGATACGCAGTATTTT	CASRSSGRTDTQYF
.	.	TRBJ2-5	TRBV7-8	TGTGCCAGCAGCTCACGGGAGACCCAGTACTTC	CASSSRETQYF
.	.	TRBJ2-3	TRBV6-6	TGTGCCAGCAGTTACTCGTCTTCCGGGAGAGATACGCAGTATTTT	CASSYSSSGRDTQYF
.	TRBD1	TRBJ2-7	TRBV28	TGTGCCAGCAGTTTACCCGGGACAGGGGCCTCCACCTACGAGCAGTACTTC	CASSLPGTGASTYEQYF
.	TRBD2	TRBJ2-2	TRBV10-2	TGCGCCAGCAGTTGGACTAGCGGGAATAGCGGGGAGCTGTTTTTT	CASSWTSGNSGELFF
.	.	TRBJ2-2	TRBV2	TGTGCCAGTAAGAGCGGTTCGAACACCGGGGAGCTGTTTTTT	CASKSGSNTGELFF
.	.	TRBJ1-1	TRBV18	TGTGCCAGCTCACCGGGTCAGGTGAACACTGAAGCTTTCTTT	CASSPGQVNTEAFF
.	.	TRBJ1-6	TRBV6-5	TGTGCCAGCACCCTCACCGGGATACACAATTCACCCCTCCACTTT	CASTLTGIHNSPLHF
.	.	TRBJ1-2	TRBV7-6	TGTGCCAGCAGCTTAAATGGACGGGGGGTCGACTATGGCTACACCTTC	CASSLNGRGVDYGYTF
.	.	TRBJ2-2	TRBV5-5	TGTGCCAGCAGCTTGGAGAGGGATTTACCCACCGGGGAGCTGTTTTTT	CASSLERDLPTGELFF
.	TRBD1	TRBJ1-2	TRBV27	TGTGCCAGCAGTTCGCAGGGGGACTATGGCTACACCTTC	CASSSQGDYGYTF
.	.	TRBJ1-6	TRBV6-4	TGTGCCAGCAGGAAGGAGGTTGGGGTAGGCGATTCACCCCTCCACTTT	CASRKEVGVGDSPLHF
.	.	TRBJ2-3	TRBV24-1	TGTGCCACCAGTGATTTACGCGGGGATTGGGAAGCAGATACGCAGTATTTT	CATSDLRGDWEADTQYF
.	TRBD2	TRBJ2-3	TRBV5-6	TGTGCCAGCAGCTTTAGCGGGAGAATAGATACGCAGTATTTT	CASSFSGRIDTQYF
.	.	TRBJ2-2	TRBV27	TGTGCCAGCAGTACCGGACACGTCGGCACCGGGGAGCTGTTTTTT	CASSTGHVGTGELFF
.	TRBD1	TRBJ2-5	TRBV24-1	TGTGCCACCAGTGACACCGGGACAGGGCCAGAGACCCAGTACTTC	CATSDTGTGPETQYF
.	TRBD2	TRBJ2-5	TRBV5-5	TGTGCCAGCAGCCCCAGTGGGACTAGAGAAGAGACCCAGTACTTC	CASSPSGTREETQYF
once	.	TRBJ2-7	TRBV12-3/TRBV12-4	TGTGCCAGCAGTTTAACCTACAGCTACGAGCAGTACTTC	CASSLTYSYEQYF
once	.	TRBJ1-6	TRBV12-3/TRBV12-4	TGTGCCAGCGCAATCCGGGGGGATTCACCCCTCCACTTT	CASAIRGDSPLHF
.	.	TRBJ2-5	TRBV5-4	TGTGCCAGCAGCTTGGCCGGCCCCTCGGGAGAGACCCAGTACTTC	CASSLAGPSGETQYF
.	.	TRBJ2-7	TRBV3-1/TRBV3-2	TGTGCCAGCAGCCTCGGCGGCTCGAGCTCCTACGAGCAGTACTTC	CASSLGGSSSYEQYF
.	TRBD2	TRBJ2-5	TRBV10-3	TGTGCCATCAGTGAGATAAAGATAGTTAGCGGGATCCAAGAGACCCAGTACTTC	CAISEIKIVSGIQETQYF
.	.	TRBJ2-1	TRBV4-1	TGCGCCAGCAGCCTGAGCTCCTACAATGAGCAGTTCTTC	CASSLSSYNEQFF
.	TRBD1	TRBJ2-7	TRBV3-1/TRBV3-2	TGTGCCAGCAGCGGGGCGACAGGGGGCTACGAGCAGTACTTC	CASSGATGGYEQYF
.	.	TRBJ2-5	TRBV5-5	TGTGCCAGCAGCTTGGAGGGGTTCGTGGCTCAGGAGACCCAGTACTTC	CASSLEGFVAQETQYF
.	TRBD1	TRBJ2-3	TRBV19	TGTGCCAGTAGTAGACAGGGGAATCCCGCGGATACGCAGTATTTT	CASSRQGNPADTQYF
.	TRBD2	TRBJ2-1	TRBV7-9	TGTGCCAGCAGCTTACCCGGGAGGGCCGTGAATGAGCAGTTCTTC	CASSLPGRAVNEQFF
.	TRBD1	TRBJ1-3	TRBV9	TGTGCCAGCAGCGCGCGACAGGGAACTGGAAACACCATATATTTT	CASSARQGTGNTIYF
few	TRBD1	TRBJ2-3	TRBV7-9	TGTGCCAGCAGCTTTACAGGGGGTAGATGGACAGATACGCAGTATTTT	CASSFTGGRWTDTQYF
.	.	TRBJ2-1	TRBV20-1	TGCAGTGCTAGTGTAAATGAGCAGTTCTTC	CSASVNEQFF
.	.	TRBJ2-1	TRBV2	TGTGCCAGCAGCGGACAGTACATGGATGAGCAGTTCTTC	CASSGQYMDEQFF
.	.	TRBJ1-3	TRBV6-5	TGTGCCAGCAGTTTGGGGGCCCGAGACACCATATATTTT	CASSLGARDTIYF
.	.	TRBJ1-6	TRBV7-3	TGTGCCAGCAGCTTGGCAGGGTACAATTCACCCCTCCACTTT	CASSLAGYNSPLHF
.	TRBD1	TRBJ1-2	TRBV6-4	TGTGCCAGCAGTGTCCTACCAGGGACAGGAGGCTACACCTTC	CASSVLPGTGGYTF
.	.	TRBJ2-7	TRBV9	TGTGCCAGCAGCGTAGGGGGGGACAGAGTCTACGAGCAGTACTTC	CASSVGGDRVYEQYF
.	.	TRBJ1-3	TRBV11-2	TGTGCCAGCAGCTTAGGAACAGGTACCCTCTCTGGAAACACCATATATTTT	CASSLGTGTLSGNTIYF
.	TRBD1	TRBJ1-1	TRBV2	TGTGCCAGCAGTGAATACCCAGGGGGCGGGGGAACTGAAGCTTTCTTT	CASSEYPGGGGTEAFF
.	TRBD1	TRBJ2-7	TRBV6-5	TGTGCCAGCACCCAGGACAGGGGGCCCTCCAAGCAGTACTTC	CASTQDRGPSKQYF
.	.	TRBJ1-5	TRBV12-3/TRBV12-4	TGTGCCAGCAGTTCTTCCGTTAATCAGCCCCAGCATTTT	CASSSSVNQPQHF
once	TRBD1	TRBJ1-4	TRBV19	TGTGCCAGTAGTTCGGGACAGGGGGCCTCCGAAAAACTGTTTTTT	CASSSGQGASEKLFF
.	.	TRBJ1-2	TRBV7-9	TGTGCCAGCAGCTTAGGTAGGGGCTTTTATGGCTACACCTTC	CASSLGRGFYGYTF
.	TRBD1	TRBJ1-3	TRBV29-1	TGCAGCGTTGTATGGGACAGGGACTTTGGAAACACCATATATTTT	CSVVWDRDFGNTIYF
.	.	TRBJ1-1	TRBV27	TGTGCCAGCAGTTTATCCTACAGGGCCACTGAAGCTTTCTTT	CASSLSYRATEAFF
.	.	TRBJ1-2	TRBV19	TGTGCCAGTAGTGTGTCCCTTAACTATGGCTACACCTTC	CASSVSLNYGYTF